These 11 T cell receptor beta chains originate from one sample sequenced in a study of beta chain features in type 1 diabetes. As every portion of the isolated RNA was reverse transcribed, the sequencing read expressed TCRB transcripts. Libraries were prepared by immunoSEQ multiplex PCR; TCRdb keeps only in-frame clonotypes and omits some of them. The sample shows 300,000 to 450,000 clones, roughly a tenth of them seen only once. Study-wide results and limits: Patients with Type 1 diabetes showed moderately but significantly shorter TCRB CDR3s in all four CD4+ subsets.

These receptors have no known antigen. Sequencing was performed on central memory CD4+ T cells from blood. Receptor source: a man aged 30-40 years with type 1 diabetes.

This clone was found a few times. The chain carries TRBV29-1 and TRBJ1-3, with D possibly TRBD1 on 5 matching bases. V lost 4 bases and J 4 bases, leaving 17 bases between the germline ends. The V gene's germline CDR1 is SQVTM and CDR2 ANQGSEA. This CDR3 has 15 amino acids. The CDR3 loop reads CSVGDSGVIGNTIYF. Written as DNA, the CDR3 is TGCAGCGTTGGAGACAGTGGCGTTATAGGAAACACCATATATTTT.

This clone was seen a handful of times. The rearrangement links TRBV7-2 to TRBJ2-1; 9 nucleotides match TRBD1. V was clipped by 1 base and J by 2 bases; unmatched bases: 0. Germline CDR1 SGHTA, CDR2 FQGNSA. The length of the CDR3 is 15 residues. The CDR3 region is CASSLGDRAYNEQFF. As DNA, the CDR3 is TGTGCCAGCAGCTTAGGGGACAGGGCCTACAATGAGCAGTTCTTC.

This clone occurred many times. The sample has other DNA sequences that encode this CDR3 too. The genes are TRBV18 and TRBJ2-1, with 8 bases fitting TRBD1. The germline V gene encodes CDR1 KGHSH and CDR2 LQKENI. V shed 2 bases, J shed 6 bases, and the junction held 6 bases outside the gene matches. CDR3 size: 15 residues. DNA of the CDR3: TGTGCCAGCTCACCATTAGGACAGGGAGGCAATGAGCAGTTCTTC. It translates to CASSPLGQGGNEQFF.

This chain connects TRBV28 to TRBJ2-1; TRBD1 matches 7 bases. The CDR3 loop spans 15 amino acids. Per the germline V gene, CDR1 is MDHEN and CDR2 is SYDVKM. V lost 6 bases and J lost 0; bases outside the gene matches: 5. The CDR3 nucleotides are TGTGCCAGCAGCTACAGGGGAGCCTCCTACAATGAGCAGTTCTTC. Amino acid sequence: CASSYRGASYNEQFF. Using reference TRBV28 and TRBJ2-1 for the parts outside the CDR3, the full variable domain is DVKVTQSSRYLVKRTGEKVFLECVQDMDHENMFWYRQDPGLGLRLIYFSYDVKMKEKGDIPEGYSVSREKKERFSLILESASTNQTSMYLCASSYRGASYNEQFFGPGTRLTVL.

Only a few counts were recorded for this clone. The chain employs TRBV7-6 and TRBJ2-7; possibly TRBD2 for D (5 bases). Trimming pared 1 base from V and 2 bases from J, leaving 12 bases between. This CDR3 spans 15 amino acids. Germline V gene sequence: CDR1 SGHVS, CDR2 FNYEAQ. CDR3 sequence reads: CASSLDSGVTYEQYF. In DNA form, the CDR3 reads TGTGCCAGCAGCTTAGACAGCGGAGTTACCTACGAGCAGTACTTC.

The gene calls are TRBV29-1 and TRBJ2-4, with D tentatively TRBD1 (6 bases). Trimming pared 3 bases from V and 3 bases from J, leaving 15 bases between. The CDR3 totals 15 residues. Germline lookup yields CDR1 SQVTM and CDR2 ANQGSEA. CDR3 protein: CSVDGAGAGKNIQYF. CDR3 DNA sequence: TGCAGCGTTGACGGGGCAGGGGCAGGCAAAAACATTCAGTACTTC.

Points on this clone: Additional DNA sequences in this sample encode the identical CDR3. This rearrangement joins TRBV5-4 to TRBJ1-4; 7 nucleotides match TRBD1. Germline-derived CDR1 and CDR2 are SGHNT and YYREEE (reference sequence). With V trimmed by 0 bases and J by 7 bases, 3 bases remained unmatched. The CDR3 loop spans 14 amino acids. The CDR3 reads CASSLDRGREKLFF. The CDR3 DNA reads TGTGCCAGCAGCTTGGACAGGGGACGTGAAAAACTGTTTTTT.

V and J are TRBV27 and TRBJ1-2; possible D gene TRBD1, 6 bases. The germline CDR1 and CDR2 sequences are MNHEY and SMNVEV (reference sequence). V lost 5 bases, J lost 2 bases, and 9 bases lay in between. The CDR3 is made up of 13 amino acids. CDR3 in amino acids: CASSHTGNYGYTF. The DNA of the CDR3 is TGTGCCAGCAGTCATACAGGGAACTATGGCTACACCTTC.

At least ten counts were recorded for this clone. The chain couples TRBV5-6 to TRBJ2-1; 7 nucleotides line up with TRBD1. Unmatched junction bases numbered 12, after V lost 4 bases and J lost 11 bases. This CDR3 region has 14 residues. Germline V lookup: CDR1 SGHDT, CDR2 YYEEEE. The CDR3 reads CASSGNGQVGKQFF. The CDR3 nucleotides read TGTGCCAGCAGCGGCAACGGACAGGTTGGTAAGCAGTTCTTC.

This clone has more than one count but fewer than ten. The J gene is TRBJ2-2, the V gene TRBV6-4; D is possibly TRBD2 (6 bases). Per germline, CDR1 MRHNA and CDR2 SNTAGT. CDR3 length: 13 residues. V shed 8 bases and J shed 1 base, with 8 bases lying between them. The CDR3 region is CASRDLNTGELFF. The CDR3 DNA follows: TGTGCCAGCCGGGACTTGAACACCGGGGAGCTGTTTTTT.

This clone was counted only a few times. The V call is TRBV27, the J call TRBJ2-2; a possible D gene is TRBD2 (7 bases). V lost 6 bases and J 0 bases, leaving 20 bases between the germline ends. CDR1 and CDR2 from the germline V gene are MNHEY and SMNVEV (reference sequence). This CDR3 is 18 amino acids long. CDR3 nucleotide sequence: TGTGCCAGCAGACCCCGGGACAACCGGGAGGCGAACACCGGGGAGCTGTTTTTT. Its translation: CASRPRDNREANTGELFF.